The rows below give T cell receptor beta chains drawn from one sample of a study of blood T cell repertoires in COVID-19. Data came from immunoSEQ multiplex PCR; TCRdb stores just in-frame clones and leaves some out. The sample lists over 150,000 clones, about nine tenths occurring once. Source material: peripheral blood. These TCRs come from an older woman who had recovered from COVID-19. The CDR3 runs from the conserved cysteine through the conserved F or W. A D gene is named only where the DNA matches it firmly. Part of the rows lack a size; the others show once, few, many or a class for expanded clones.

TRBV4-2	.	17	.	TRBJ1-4	TGTGCCAGCAGCCAACAGGCCGTACGGGATCTTAATGAAAAACTGTTTTTT	CASSQQAVRDLNEKLFF
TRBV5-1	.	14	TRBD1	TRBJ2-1	TGCGCCAGCAGCCCAGGGACAGGGTATAATGAGCAGTTCTTC	CASSPGTGYNEQFF
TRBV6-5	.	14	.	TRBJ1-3	TGTGCCAGCAGTACCCGGGGCTCTGGAAACACCATATATTTT	CASSTRGSGNTIYF
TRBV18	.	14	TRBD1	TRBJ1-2	TGTGCCAGCTCACCGCGACAGGGAAACTATGGCTACACCTTC	CASSPRQGNYGYTF
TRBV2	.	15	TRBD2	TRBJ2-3	TGTGCCAGCCTCCTGGGGCGGGGGGCCCCCGATACGCAGTATTTT	CASLLGRGAPDTQYF
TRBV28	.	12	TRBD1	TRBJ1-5	TGTGCCGCGGGACAGGGGTTTCAGCCCCAGCATTTT	CAAGQGFQPQHF
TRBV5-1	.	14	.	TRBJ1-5	TGCGCCAGCAGCCTAGGGGGGGGCGATCAGCCCCAGCATTTT	CASSLGGGDQPQHF
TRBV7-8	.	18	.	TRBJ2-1	TGTGCCAGCAGCTTAGCGCGCGGGTTGATGGGCCCAAATGTTGAGCAGTTCTTC	CASSLARGLMGPNVEQFF
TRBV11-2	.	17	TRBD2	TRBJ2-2	TGTGCCAGCAGCTTAGTTGCCCTAGCGGGGGGGCCCGGGGAGCTGTTTTTT	CASSLVALAGGPGELFF
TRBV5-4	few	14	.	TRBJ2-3	TGTGCCAGCAGCTCGGGATCCGTGGGAGATACGCAGTATTTT	CASSSGSVGDTQYF
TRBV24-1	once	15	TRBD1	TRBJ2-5	TGTGCCACCAGTGATCAACAGGGGAGTCAAGAGACCCAGTACTTC	CATSDQQGSQETQYF
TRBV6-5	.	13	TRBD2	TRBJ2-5	TGTGCCAGCAGGTGGGGGGGCCAAGAGACCCAGTACTTC	CASRWGGQETQYF
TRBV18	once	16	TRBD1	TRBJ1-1	TGTGCCAGCTCAGTTACTTCGTCAGGGGGCTTCACTGAAGCTTTCTTT	CASSVTSSGGFTEAFF